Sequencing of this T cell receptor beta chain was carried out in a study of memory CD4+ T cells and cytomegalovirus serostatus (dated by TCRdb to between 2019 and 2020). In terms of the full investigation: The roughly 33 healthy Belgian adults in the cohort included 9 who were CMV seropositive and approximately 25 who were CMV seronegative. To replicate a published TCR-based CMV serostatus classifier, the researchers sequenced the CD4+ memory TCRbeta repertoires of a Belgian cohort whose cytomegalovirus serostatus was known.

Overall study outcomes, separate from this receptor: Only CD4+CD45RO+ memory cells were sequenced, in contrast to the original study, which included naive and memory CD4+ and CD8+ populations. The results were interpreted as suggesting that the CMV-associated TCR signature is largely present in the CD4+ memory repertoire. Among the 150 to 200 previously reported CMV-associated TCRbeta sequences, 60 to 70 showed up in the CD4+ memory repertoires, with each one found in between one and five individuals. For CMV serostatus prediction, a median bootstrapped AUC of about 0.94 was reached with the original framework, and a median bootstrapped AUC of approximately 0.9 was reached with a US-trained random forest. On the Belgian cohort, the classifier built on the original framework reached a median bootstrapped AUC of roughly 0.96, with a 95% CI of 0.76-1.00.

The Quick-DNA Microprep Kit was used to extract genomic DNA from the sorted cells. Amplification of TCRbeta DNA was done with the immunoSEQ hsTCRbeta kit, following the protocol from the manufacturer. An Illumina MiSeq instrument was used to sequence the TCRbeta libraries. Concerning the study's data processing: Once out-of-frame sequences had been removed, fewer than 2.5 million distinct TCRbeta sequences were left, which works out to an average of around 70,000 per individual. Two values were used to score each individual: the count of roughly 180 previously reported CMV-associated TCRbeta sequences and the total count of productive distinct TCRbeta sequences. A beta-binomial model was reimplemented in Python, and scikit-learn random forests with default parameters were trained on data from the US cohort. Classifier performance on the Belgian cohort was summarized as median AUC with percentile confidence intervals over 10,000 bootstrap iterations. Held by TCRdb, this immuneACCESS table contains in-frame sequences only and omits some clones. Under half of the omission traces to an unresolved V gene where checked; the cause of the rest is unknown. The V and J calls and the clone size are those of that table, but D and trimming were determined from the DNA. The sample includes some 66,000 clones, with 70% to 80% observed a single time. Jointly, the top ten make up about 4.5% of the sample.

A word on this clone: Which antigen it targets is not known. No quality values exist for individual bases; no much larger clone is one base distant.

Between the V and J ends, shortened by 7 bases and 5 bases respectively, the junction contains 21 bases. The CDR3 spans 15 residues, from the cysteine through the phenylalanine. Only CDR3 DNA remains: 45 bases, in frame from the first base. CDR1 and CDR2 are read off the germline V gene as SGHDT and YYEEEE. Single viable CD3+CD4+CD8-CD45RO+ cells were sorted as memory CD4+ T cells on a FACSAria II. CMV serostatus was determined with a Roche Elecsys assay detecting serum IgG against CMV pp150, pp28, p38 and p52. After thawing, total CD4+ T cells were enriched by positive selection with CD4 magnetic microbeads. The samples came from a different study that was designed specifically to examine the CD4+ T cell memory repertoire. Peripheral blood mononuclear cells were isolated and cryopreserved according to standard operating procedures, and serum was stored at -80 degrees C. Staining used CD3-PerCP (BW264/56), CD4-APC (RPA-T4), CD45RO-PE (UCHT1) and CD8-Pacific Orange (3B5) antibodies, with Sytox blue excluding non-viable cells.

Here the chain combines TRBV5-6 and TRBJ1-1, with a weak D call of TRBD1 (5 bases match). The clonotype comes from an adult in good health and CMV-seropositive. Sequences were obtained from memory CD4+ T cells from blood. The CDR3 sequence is CASLPGPRRETEAFF. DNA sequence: TGTGCCAGCTTACCGGGGCCCAGGAGAGAAACTGAAGCTTTCTTT.